The source of this T cell receptor beta chain is a study of blood T cell repertoires in COVID-19. For the study at large: Sites across the United States, Italy and Spain contributed samples from acute and convalescent COVID-19. From T cells, B-cell-depleted T cells, or PBMCs came the material, which was cDNA or gDNA.

Everyone who took part was 18 to 89 years old, and they came from 24 US areas. This CDR3 is 14 amino acids long. Some clones are missing from TCRdb's copy, which holds only in-frame ones; the method was immunoSEQ multiplex PCR. The sample has roughly 250,000 clones, approximately 86% seen once. This clone was recorded once. This chain uses TRBV21-1 with TRBJ2-2; the table's D call, TRBD2, was not checked against the DNA. TRBV21-1 corresponds to a pseudogene. The sample consisted of PBMCs or T cells enriched from blood (not recorded which). This sequence was found in a woman aged 25-40 years with acute COVID-19. Written as DNA, the CDR3 is TGTGCCAGCATCGGTCGGGGGAACACCGGGGAGCTGTTTTTT. It is translated as CASIGRGNTGELFF.